Sequencing of this T cell receptor beta chain was carried out in a study of identical twins. TCRdb re-called the 5' RACE reads through MiXCR, storing one row per CDR3 protein. The sample records just over 450,000 distinct CDR3 sequences, over 12% being singletons. This clonotype occurred a few times. The data were also submitted as part of a second study, on yellow fever vaccine responses in identical twins.

The sequenced sample was CD4+ T cells sorted from blood. This TCR derives from a woman under 30 in good health.

The CDR3 sequence is CASSSRDRGRNEQFF. DNA for the CDR3: TGTGCCAGCAGCTCCCGGGACAGGGGGCGCAATGAGCAGTTCTTC. The chain carries TRBV11-3 and TRBJ2-1; 12 bases are shared with TRBD1. The germline V gene has CDR1 SGHNT and CDR2 YENEEA. CDR3 length: 15 amino acids. With V trimmed by 4 bases and J by 6 bases, 4 bases remained unmatched.